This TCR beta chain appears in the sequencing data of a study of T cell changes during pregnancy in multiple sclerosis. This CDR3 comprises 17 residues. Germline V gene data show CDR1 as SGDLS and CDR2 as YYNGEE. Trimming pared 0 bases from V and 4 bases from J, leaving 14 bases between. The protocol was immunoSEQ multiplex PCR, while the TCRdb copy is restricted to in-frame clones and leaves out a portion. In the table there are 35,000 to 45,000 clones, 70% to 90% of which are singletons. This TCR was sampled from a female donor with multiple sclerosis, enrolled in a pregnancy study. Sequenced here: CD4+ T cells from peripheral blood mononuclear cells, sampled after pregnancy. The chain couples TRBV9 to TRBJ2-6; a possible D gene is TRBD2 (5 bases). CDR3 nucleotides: TGTGCCAGCAGCGTAGAAGAGGGCTCAGGAGGGGCCAACGTCCTGACTTTC. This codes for CASSVEEGSGGANVLTF.